This T cell receptor beta chain was recovered during a study of tumor and adjacent non-tumor tissue in lung cancer (dated by TCRdb to the late 2010s). About the full investigation: By cancer type, the cohort comprised eleven to twelve adenocarcinoma patients, 2 squamous cell carcinoma patients and 1 small cell lung cancer patient. Ages among the roughly 15 patients ranged from about 31 to 85 years, there were 10 men and 5 women, and disease was at TNM stage I to III. Sequencing produced more than 100,000,000 productive TCRbeta reads in total, an average of about 4 million reads per sample. Using bulk TCRbeta repertoires from 15 lung cancer patients, the study set lung tumor tissue side by side with matched distant non-tumor lung tissue. More than 25 paired specimens, one tumor and one normal lung sample per patient, were profiled by TCRbeta CDR3 sequencing.

RNA was extracted from bulk unsorted tissue and checked for quality with a NanoDrop ND-1000 and an Agilent 2100. The normal lung samples consisted of distant non-tumor tissue collected more than 3 cm from the tumor edge. Newly diagnosed lung cancer patients without prior chemotherapy who had been admitted for thoracic surgery in China between August and November 2014 were enrolled as donors. Patients who had received previous radiotherapy or chemotherapy, or who had another concurrent cancer, were excluded from the study. Pieces of surgical tissue measuring 1-2 cm3 were kept in RNAlater solution and stored at -80 degrees C until use. Concerning this clonotype: Which antigen it targets is not known. One end of the junction fails to match germline, which may point to a read error.

Inclusive of the bounding cysteine and phenylalanine, the CDR3 is 14 residues long. The CDR3 DNA has 42 bases and is translated from base 1. CDR1 and CDR2 are drawn from the germline V gene (reference sequence): DFQATT, SNEGSKA. The library was generated by multiplex PCR. This sample was sequenced with an Illumina HiSeq 2500. Following protocols modified from ARM-PCR, the researchers constructed TCRbeta libraries through three rounds of nested PCR with primers (Table S4). Before sequencing, PCR products of 200-500 bp were cut from the gel and purified using the QIAquick gel extraction kit. The authors' pipeline ran thus. Reads were cleaned using Trimmomatic, were merged into complete CDR3 sequences using FLASH, and were assigned to V(D)J germline segments using MiTCR. VDJtools was used to compute clonal diversity as the inverse Simpson's index. Productive reads were defined as in-frame sequences without a premature stop codon. TCRdb took the public reads, trimmed them with fastp at Q25, ran MiXCR for clone calling and kept in-frame beta chains. Each entry merges the rows of one CDR3 protein and shows their most common DNA and genes. What appears here as the V and J calls and clone size reflects TCRdb's work, not the paper's. Within this sample are around 82,000 distinct CDR3 sequences, with approximately 81% of them counted one time only. About half of the sample is held by the ten biggest clonotypes.

Broad study findings and their caveats: With only about 16 patients in the cohort, the authors noted that larger samples and more detailed clinical data are needed. Tumor tissue showed significantly greater TCR diversity (inverse Simpson) than normal lung tissue (approximately 400 vs 170, P = 0.0075, Mann-Whitney U test). A significantly larger cumulative share of the repertoire was made up by the top 100 clones in normal lung than in tumor tissue. Neither the sequencing platform nor unique molecular identifiers are mentioned in the methods. Younger patients had significantly higher TCR diversity, and higher tumor TCR diversity was associated with shorter overall and disease-free survival. Peripheral blood was not sequenced, so blood TCRbeta repertoires in these lung cancer patients were not examined.

The source of this sequence is a man between 60 and 75 years old with non-small cell lung cancer. The sequencing input was distant non-tumor lung tissue. Here the chain combines TRBV20-1 and TRBJ2-1; the D gene is perhaps TRBD2, on 6 matching bases. The encoded CDR3 is CSASGLAWGNELFF. The nucleotide sequence reads TGCAGTGCTAGCGGGCTAGCGTGGGGCAATGAGCTGTTCTTC.